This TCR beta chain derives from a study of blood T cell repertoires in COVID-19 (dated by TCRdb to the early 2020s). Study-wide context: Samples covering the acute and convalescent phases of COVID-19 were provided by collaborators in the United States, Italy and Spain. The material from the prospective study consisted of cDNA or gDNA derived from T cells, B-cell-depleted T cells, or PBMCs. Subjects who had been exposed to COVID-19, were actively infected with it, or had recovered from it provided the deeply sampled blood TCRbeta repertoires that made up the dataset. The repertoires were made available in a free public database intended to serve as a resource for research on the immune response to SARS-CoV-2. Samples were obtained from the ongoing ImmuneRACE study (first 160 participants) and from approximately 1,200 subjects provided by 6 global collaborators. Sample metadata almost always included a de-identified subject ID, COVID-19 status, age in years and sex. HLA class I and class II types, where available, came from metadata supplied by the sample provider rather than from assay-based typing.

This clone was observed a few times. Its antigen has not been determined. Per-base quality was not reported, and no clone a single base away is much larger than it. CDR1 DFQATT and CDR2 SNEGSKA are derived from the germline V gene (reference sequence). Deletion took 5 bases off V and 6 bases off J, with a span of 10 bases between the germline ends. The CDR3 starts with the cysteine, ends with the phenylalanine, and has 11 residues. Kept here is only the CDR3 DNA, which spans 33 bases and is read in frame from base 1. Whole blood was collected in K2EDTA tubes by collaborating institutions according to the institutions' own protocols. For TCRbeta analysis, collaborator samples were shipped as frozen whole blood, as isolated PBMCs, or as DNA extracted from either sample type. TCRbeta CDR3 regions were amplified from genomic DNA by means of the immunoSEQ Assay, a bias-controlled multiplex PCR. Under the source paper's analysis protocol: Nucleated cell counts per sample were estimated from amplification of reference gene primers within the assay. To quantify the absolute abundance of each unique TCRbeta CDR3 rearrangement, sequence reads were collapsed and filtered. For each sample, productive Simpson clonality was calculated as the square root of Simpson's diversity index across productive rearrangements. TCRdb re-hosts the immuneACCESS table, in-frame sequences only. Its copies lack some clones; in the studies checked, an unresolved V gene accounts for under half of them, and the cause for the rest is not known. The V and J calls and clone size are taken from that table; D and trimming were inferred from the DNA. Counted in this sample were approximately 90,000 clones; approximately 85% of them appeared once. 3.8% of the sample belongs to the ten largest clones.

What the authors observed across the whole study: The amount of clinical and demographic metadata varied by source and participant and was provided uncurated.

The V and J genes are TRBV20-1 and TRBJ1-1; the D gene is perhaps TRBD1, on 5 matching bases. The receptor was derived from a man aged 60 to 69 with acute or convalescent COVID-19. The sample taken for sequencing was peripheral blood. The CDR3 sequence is CSAEGHAEAFF. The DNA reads TGCAGTGCTGAAGGACACGCTGAAGCTTTCTTT.